This T cell receptor (beta chain) emerged from a study of cytomegalovirus exposure and HLA in healthy donors (dated by TCRdb to the late 2010s). Concerning the study at large: An earlier analysis of a few hundred of the donors reported around 280 Gb of sequence data and some 110 million unique TCR beta sequences obtained from 180 million or so T cells. The study combined high-throughput TCR immunosequencing, statistical association of individual TCRs with disease status, and machine learning to predict cytomegalovirus infection status. The study aimed to test whether cataloging public T cell receptors could reveal signatures of past pathogen exposure. An earlier analysis of 450 to 750 of the donors used high-throughput TCR beta sequencing to judge whether each TCR beta V gene segment behaved as functional or pseudogenic. Rather than drawing on any new phenotypic data, the later analysis identified candidate immune exposures from TCR beta sequences and the way those sequences occurred across donors. A later analysis re-examined previously published TCR beta repertoires from just over 650 donors and added high-resolution HLA genotyping to investigate patterns of TCR occurrence. Because of strong linkage in the cohort, roughly five DR-DQ haplotypes were treated as single units for association and clustering. Genome-wide SNP genotypes for about 65% of the roughly 670 donors were used in a later genetic analysis, which treated that subset as a discovery cohort. Typing coverage differed by locus: A, B, C, DRB1 and DQB1 were typed in about 629-640 donors, DQA1 in roughly 500, DPA1 in 600 to 610, and DPB1 in around 440. In addition to the first cohort of roughly 670 subjects, a separate validation cohort of around 110 different subjects was used. An early release covering over 500 HLA-typed donors comprised roughly 300 gigabases of sequencing data and about 90 million unique TCR sequences. Among about 370 genotyped donors of the cohort, an average of about 240,000 unique TCR beta nucleotide sequences was sequenced per donor, of which about 19% were non-productive. Alongside the repertoire data, information on donor age, sex, ethnicity and CMV serostatus was compiled. Class I and class II HLA loci were covered by the typing at four-digit resolution. The study profiled the T cell repertoires of 550 to 700 subjects by immunosequencing and related them to cytomegalovirus serostatus. Every repertoire in the discovery cohort had been generated on one and the same sequencing platform. Of the roughly 400 genotyped donors, around 81% fell in the genetic ancestry cluster associated with self-reported Caucasian donors. What the study reported, not specific to this receptor: In an earlier analysis of fewer than 750 of the donors, most TCR beta V segments were observed in productive rearrangements about 87% or about 30% of the time, broadly matching IMGT annotations. According to a later analysis, most CMV-associated TCR beta chains appeared to be HLA-restricted, and the HLA associations seemed to be driven largely by CMV exposure. Because HLA typing was unavailable for some donors at each locus, only the typed subset was used in association tests. Compared with the roughly 670-donor mean, donors in an Asian-associated ancestry cluster had fewer N-insertions in productive TCRs, according to a later genetic analysis. Several of the top co-occurrence clusters appeared to be linked to parvovirus B19, influenza, CMV and Epstein-Barr virus, according to a later analysis. Correlated functional status among segregating V segments might be attributable to linkage disequilibrium, but an unknown experimental factor could not be ruled out. A further reported finding was that TCR beta sequences accurately predicted the HLA-A and HLA-B alleles for most subjects in the first cohort. Because the 87-base-pair reads could not distinguish some IMGT-functional V segments, including TRBV6-2 and TRBV6-3, those segments were excluded. The study gave a list of around 170 TCR beta chains associated with cytomegalovirus. The cohort was sequenced for TCR beta chains only, and without alpha or paired-chain data the features that could be detected were limited. Sequencing depth was assumed to be roughly uniform across donors in the presence/absence analyses, though that assumption may not hold. The earlier analysis of 450 to 700 of the donors excluded roughly 17 rarely observed V segments, including chromosome 9 orphons, because counts were too low. Most TCR sequences were observed very rarely across donors, whereas some public TCRs were present in many individuals. A cluster of highly shared sequence variants was judged likely to be a technical artifact of the sequencing pipeline. In a later analysis, HLA-associated TCR beta chains showed more clonal expansion and lower generation probabilities than non-associated chains that were equally common. In a later genetic analysis, a missense DCLRE1C variant was associated with V-gene and J-gene trimming of TCR beta chains, and the association was replicated in an independent cohort. Three of the identified cytomegalovirus-associated TCR beta chains were confirmed in vitro to be specific for cytomegalovirus antigens. Immune exposure information for the cohort was limited to CMV serostatus. The classifier was reported to diagnose cytomegalovirus status with high specificity and sensitivity in both the original cohort and the validation cohort. At a false discovery rate of 0.05, a later analysis linked fewer than 20,000 TCR beta sequences to specific HLA alleles. Assigning TCR associations to individual alleles was difficult when HLA alleles, especially DR and DQ, strongly co-occurred. According to a later analysis, TCR association rates differed among HLA loci, with DRB1 alleles showing the most associated TCRs and HLA-C alleles showing the fewest. According to the authors, the approach could potentially be generalized to other disease states and immunological phenotypes.

Preparation of the library involved the immunoSEQ multiplex PCR assay. For the multiplex PCR, a mixture combining 60 forward primers for TCR Vbeta segments and 13 reverse primers for TCR Jbeta segments was used. The CDR3 region of rearranged TCR beta genes was amplified from genomic DNA with a multiplex PCR assay. The amplified TCR beta libraries were sequenced on the Illumina HiSeq System as 87-base-pair reads. Turning to the authors' computational methods: Across the 640 or so repertoires, a later analysis counted approximately 75 million unique TCR beta chains, some 11 million of which were shared by at least two donors. To remove PCR and sequencing errors, raw reads were error-corrected and collapsed into unique sequences using a nearest-neighbor algorithm that merged closely related sequences. CDR3 sequences were aligned to IMGT reference sequences to assign V, D and J gene segments. For a sequence to be retained, a match of at least six nucleotides to both a V gene segment and a J gene segment was required. A rearrangement counted as productive if the CDR3 had no stop codons and remained in frame with V and J, and every other rearrangement counted as non-productive. CDR3 was defined according to IMGT convention as the region running from the second conserved V-encoded cysteine to the conserved J-encoded phenylalanine. Sequences without an unambiguous match to a single V gene segment were excluded from the earlier analysis of 450 to 650 of the donors. An earlier analysis of several hundred of the donors called V segments functional above 56.7% productive rearrangements and segregating when the between-donor standard deviation exceeded 5%. A statistical classification framework was built for diagnosing cytomegalovirus status from the catalog of TCR beta chain sequences. In a later analysis, V and J genes were assigned by comparing TCR nucleotide sequences against IMGT/GENE-DB human TR gene sequences. A later analysis assigned CDR3 sequences and most-parsimonious VDJ recombination scenarios with the TCRdist pipeline. In a later analysis, each TCR beta chain was defined by its CDR3 amino acid sequence together with its V-gene family, and reads lacking a unique V-gene family were excluded. To address suspected cross-contamination and a sequencing artifact, a later analysis removed 592 highly shared, low-generation-probability nucleotide sequences. In a later analysis, a clonal expansion index for each public chain was calculated from normalized within-repertoire ranks of inferred template counts. In a later analysis, generation probabilities were computed using a VDJ recombination model fitted to out-of-frame rearrangements, and the results were checked against IGoR. In a later analysis, TCR-TCR, TCR-HLA and TCR-CMV co-occurrence was scored with hypergeometric tests, and a repertoire-size bias correction was applied to TCR pairs. In a later analysis, false discovery rates were estimated by permuting HLA or CMV assignments 20 times. In a later analysis, co-occurring TCRs were grouped using DBSCAN, with TCRdist sequence similarity added in when clustering inside HLA-allele-positive subsets. Co-occurrence clustering excluded repertoires with fewer than 30,000 or more than 120,000 public chains, plus five with anomalous nucleotide sharing. TCRdb took this table from immuneACCESS and kept in-frame rearrangements with V and J called. Such tables lack part of the clones; where checked against another copy, unresolved V genes explain under half of the gap, and the rest is unexplained. V, J and clone size are those of that table, while D and trimming were read from the DNA. The sample table holds 85,000 to 100,000 clones, of which approximately 80% were seen once. Of the sample, 16% is held by the ten largest clones.

The junction shows trimming of 2 bases on V and 3 bases on J, and the gene matches do not reach 3 bases of it. Spanning cysteine to phenylalanine, the CDR3 consists of 15 amino acids. The CDR3 DNA has 45 bases and is translated from base 1. Based on the germline V gene, the CDR1 and CDR2 sequences are SGHTA and FQGTGA. With regard to this clone: What antigen it recognizes has not been identified. Base qualities are not provided; no much larger clone lies one nucleotide away.

The cohort consisted of some 670 healthy bone marrow donors. At the time of sampling, all cohort members were nominally healthy, though unrecorded immune exposures were likely present. The donor was CMV seropositive and was included in the group of 289 seropositive cohort members. Every donor gave a peripheral blood sample, and the peripheral blood mononuclear cells from that sample were used for TCR beta sequencing. The Qiagen DNeasy Blood Extraction Kit was used to extract genomic DNA from the blood cell samples. The rearrangement joined TRBV7-3 to TRBJ2-7, with 11 bases in between that match TRBD1. The clonotype originates from a man aged 55 to 69 in good health and CMV-seropositive. The sequencing input was PBMCs. The CDR3 region reads CASSLLGTGGYEQYF. The DNA is as follows: TGTGCCAGCAGCTTACTGGGGACAGGGGGCTACGAGCAGTACTTC.